The following is a T cell receptor beta chain sequence with its context. Its specificity is unknown. This sample was included in a study of T cell responses to AZD1222 COVID-19 vaccine. Notes on the study in general: No day 14 peak samples; only post-peak repertoires were characterized. Just six people given AZD1222 tested seropositive at baseline. Clonal diversity was possibly underestimated, and the donors were mostly white British, with more females.

Sequencing was performed with immunoSEQ multiplex PCR; in TCRdb, only in-frame clones are kept and a portion is missing. The sample holds roughly 96,000 clones, roughly nine tenths seen once. The CDR3 covers 11 residues. Germline CDR1 and CDR2: GTSNPN and SVGIG (reference sequence). Trimming pared 3 bases from V and 8 bases from J, leaving 10 bases between. This sample comprised peripheral blood, obtained on day 0 of AZD1222 vaccination. The TCR was taken from an adult in good health. The chain employs TRBV30 and TRBJ1-1; D is unclear. CDR3 DNA sequence: TGTGCCTGGAGCCCTGGGTGGGAAGCTTTCTTT. This gives the protein CAWSPGWEAFF.